The TCR beta chain described here comes from a study of CD8+ T cells in alopecia areata. Study results and caveats: Sequence data from scalp samples additionally include resident alphabeta T cells of normal skin. Scalp and blood retained many expanded lesional clones during tofacitinib. Tofacitinib delivered significant drops in scalp clonality and in expanded CD8+ clones among the top 100.

This clone turned up a few times. Its antigen is unknown. As the sequencing template, cDNA was produced by extracting RNA and reverse transcribing it. The method was immunoSEQ multiplex PCR; TCRdb's version includes in-frame clones alone and lacks a portion of them. The sample consists of fewer than 250,000 clones, around two fifths of them appearing once. Documented treatment: oral pan-JAK inhibitor, 5-10 mg twice daily. Those with alopecia areata gave lesional scalp punch biopsies and peripheral blood. This receptor was obtained from a human donor with alopecia areata. This material consisted of CD4+ T cells sorted from blood, taken between weeks 30 and 35, from a patient treated with tofacitinib.

The CDR3 loop reads CASSQGADTQYF. As DNA, the CDR3 is TGTGCCAGCAGTCAAGGGGCAGATACGCAGTATTTT. The chain couples TRBV11-2 to TRBJ2-3; D is possibly TRBD1 (5 bases). This CDR3 is built from 12 residues. Germline V gene lookup returns CDR1 SGHAT and CDR2 FQNNGV. Trimming removed 6 bases at V and 4 bases at J, with 8 bases between.